This T cell receptor beta chain was observed in a study of blood T cell repertoires in COVID-19. Study details: There were acute and convalescent COVID-19 samples, and they came from the United States, Italy and Spain.

This clone is medium-sized in the sample. Original methodology: Cell counts per sample came from amplifying reference gene primers. Sequencing used immunoSEQ multiplex PCR; TCRdb keeps in-frame clones, though not all of them. V and J calls and clone size are as listed in that table; D and trimming were resolved from the DNA. This sample carries roughly 49,000 clones, 68% of them seen once, and the ten largest clones take about 8.1%. The TCR originated in a woman in her 70s with acute or convalescent COVID-19. Sequencing used peripheral blood.

CDR3 sequence reads: CASSLGQGASYGYTF. CDR3 in DNA: TGCGCCAGCAGCTTGGGACAGGGAGCAAGCTATGGCTACACCTTC. The chain joins TRBV5-1 to TRBJ1-2; 7 positions agree with TRBD1. CDR3 length: 15 residues. V lost 0 bases to trimming and J lost 4 bases; unmatched junction nucleotides: 6. Germline V gene sequence: CDR1 SGHRS, CDR2 YFSETQ.